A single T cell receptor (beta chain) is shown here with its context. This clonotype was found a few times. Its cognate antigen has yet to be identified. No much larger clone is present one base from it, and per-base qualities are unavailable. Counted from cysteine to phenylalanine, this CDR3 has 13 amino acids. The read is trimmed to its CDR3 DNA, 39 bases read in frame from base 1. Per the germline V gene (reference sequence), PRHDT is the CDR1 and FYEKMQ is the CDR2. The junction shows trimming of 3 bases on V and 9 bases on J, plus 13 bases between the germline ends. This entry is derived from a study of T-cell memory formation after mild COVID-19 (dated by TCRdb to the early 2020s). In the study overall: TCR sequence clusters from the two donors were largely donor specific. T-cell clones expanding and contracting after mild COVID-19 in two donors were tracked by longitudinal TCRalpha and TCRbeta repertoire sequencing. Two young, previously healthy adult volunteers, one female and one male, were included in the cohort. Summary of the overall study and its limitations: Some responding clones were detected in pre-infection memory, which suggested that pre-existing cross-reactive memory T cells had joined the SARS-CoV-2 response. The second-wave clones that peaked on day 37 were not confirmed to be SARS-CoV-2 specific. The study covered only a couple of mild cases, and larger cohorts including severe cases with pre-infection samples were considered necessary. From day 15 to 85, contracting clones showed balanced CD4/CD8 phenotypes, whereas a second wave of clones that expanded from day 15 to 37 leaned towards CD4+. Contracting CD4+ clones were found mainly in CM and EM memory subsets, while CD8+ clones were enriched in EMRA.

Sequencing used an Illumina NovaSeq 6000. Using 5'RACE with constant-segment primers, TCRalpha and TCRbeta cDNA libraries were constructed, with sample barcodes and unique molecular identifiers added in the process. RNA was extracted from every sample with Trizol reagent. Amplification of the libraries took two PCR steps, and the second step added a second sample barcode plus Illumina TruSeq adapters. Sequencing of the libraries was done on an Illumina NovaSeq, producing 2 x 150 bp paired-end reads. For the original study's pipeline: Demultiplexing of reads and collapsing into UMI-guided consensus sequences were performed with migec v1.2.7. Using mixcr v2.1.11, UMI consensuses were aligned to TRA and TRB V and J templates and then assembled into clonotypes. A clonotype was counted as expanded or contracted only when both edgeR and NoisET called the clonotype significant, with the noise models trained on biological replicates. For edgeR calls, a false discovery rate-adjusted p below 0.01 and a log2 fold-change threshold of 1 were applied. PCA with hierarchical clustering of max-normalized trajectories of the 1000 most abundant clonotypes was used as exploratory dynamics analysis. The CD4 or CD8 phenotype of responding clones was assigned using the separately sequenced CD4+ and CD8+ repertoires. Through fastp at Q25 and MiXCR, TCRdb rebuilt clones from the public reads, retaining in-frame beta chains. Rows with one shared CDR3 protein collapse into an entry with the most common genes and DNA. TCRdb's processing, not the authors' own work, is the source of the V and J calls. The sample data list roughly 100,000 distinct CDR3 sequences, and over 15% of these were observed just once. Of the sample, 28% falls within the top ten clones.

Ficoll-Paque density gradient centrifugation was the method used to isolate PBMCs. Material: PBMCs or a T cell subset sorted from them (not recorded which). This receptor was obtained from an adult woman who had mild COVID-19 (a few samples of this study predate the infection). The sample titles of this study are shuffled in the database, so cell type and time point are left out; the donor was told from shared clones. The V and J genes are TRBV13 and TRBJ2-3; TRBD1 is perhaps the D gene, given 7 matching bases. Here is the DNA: TGTGCCAGCAGCTTTGACAGGGACTTGACGCAGTATTTT. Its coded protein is CASSFDRDLTQYF.